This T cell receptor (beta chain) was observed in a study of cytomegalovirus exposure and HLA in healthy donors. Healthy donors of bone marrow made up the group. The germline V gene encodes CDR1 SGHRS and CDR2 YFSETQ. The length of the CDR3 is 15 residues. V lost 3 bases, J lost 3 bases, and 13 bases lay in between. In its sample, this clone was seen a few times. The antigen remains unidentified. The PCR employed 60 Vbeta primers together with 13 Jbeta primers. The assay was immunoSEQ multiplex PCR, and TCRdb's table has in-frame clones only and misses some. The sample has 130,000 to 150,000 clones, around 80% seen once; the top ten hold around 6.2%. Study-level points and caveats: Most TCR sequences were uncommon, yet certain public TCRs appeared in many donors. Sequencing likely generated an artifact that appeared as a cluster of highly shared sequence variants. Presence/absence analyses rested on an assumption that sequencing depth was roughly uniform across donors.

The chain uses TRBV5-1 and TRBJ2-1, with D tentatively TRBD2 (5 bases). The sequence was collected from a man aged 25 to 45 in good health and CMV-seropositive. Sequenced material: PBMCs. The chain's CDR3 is CASSSSNGVYNEQFF. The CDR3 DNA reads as TGCGCCAGCAGCTCCTCGAACGGGGTCTACAATGAGCAGTTCTTC.